This TCR beta chain was sequenced for a study of blood T cells in healthy people across ages. Study-level findings and limits: Long-lived donors exceeded aged donors in naive CD4+ cells and diversity.

Trimming removed 4 bases from V and 11 bases from J; junction bases left unmatched: 9. This CDR3 is 13 amino acids long. Germline V gene lookup returns CDR1 LGHDT and CDR2 YNNKEL (reference sequence). Remarks on this clonotype: Its specificity is unknown.

For the second PCR, which ran for about 7 to 11 cycles, a sample-barcoded 5' primer and a J-beta primer mix were used. TCRdb processed the 5' RACE reads anew with MiXCR; each CDR3 protein has one entry. The data contain 850,000 to 1,100,000 distinct CDR3 sequences, around two fifths of them seen just once; the ten biggest clones take up about 12%. This chain links TRBV3-1 with TRBJ2-5, with 8 bases that match TRBD2. The sample was blood. The source is a man between 18 and 29 years old in good health. CDR3 DNA sequence: TGTGCCAGCAGCCCGGGGGGGGACAATGAGCAGTACTTC. Protein product: CASSPGGDNEQYF.